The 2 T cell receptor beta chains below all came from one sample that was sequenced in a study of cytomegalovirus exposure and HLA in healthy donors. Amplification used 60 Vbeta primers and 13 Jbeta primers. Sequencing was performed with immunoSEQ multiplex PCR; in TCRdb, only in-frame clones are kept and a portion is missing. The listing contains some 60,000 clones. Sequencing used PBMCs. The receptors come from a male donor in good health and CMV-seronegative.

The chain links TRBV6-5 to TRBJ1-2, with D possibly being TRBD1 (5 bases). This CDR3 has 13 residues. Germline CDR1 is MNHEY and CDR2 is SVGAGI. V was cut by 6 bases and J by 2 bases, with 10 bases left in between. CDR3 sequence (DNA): TGTGCCAGCAGCCCGGACACAAACTATGGCTACACCTTC. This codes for CASSPDTNYGYTF.

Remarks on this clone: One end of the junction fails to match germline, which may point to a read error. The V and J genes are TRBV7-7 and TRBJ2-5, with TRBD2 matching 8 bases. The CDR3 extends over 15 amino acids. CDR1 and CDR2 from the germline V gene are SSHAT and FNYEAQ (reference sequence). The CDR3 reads CASSFGAGGQETQYF. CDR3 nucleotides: TGTGCTAGCAGCTTTGGGGCGGGGGGCCAAGAGACCCAGTACTTC.